This TCR beta chain was obtained from a study of shared clonotypes between healthy human individuals. Overall study results and limits: Relative to their counterparts shared across all four donors, non-shared clonotypes exhibited diminished generation probabilities.

Donation came from healthy HIV-negative adults that had no recent acute infections or vaccinations. Per the study methods: ImmunoSEQ output lacked quality scores and full-length reads, limiting matched filtering. Sequenced by immunoSEQ multiplex PCR; TCRdb stores in-frame clones only, minus some. The V and J calls and clone size come from that table; D and trimming were worked out from the DNA. Altogether roughly 1,100,000 clones are present, approximately 70% being singletons, with the ten largest covering about 1.5%. This clone has ten or more counts. Its specificity is not known. The same CDR3 arises from other DNA sequences in this sample as well. Trimming cost V 0 bases and J 7 bases; bases outside gene matches: 2. The CDR3 contains 15 residues. Germline V gives CDR1 LGHNA, CDR2 YSLEER.

What was sequenced was memory CD4+ T cells sorted from blood. This sample's subset: CD45RA-negative fraction. This receptor was obtained from a man aged 18 to 29 in good health. This chain uses TRBV4-3 with TRBJ1-4, with TRBD1 identical over 10 bases. The chain's CDR3 is CASSQEGDRGEKLFF. CDR3 sequence (DNA): TGCGCCAGCAGCCAAGAGGGGGACAGGGGTGAAAAACTGTTTTTT.